Each of the 24 T cell receptor beta chains below was sequenced from the same sample in a study of beta chain features in type 1 diabetes. The investigators reverse transcribed all of the isolated RNA, so they sequenced expressed TCRB transcripts. Assay: immunoSEQ multiplex PCR; the TCRdb copy retains only in-frame clones and omits some. The table shows some 180,000 clones, with around an eighth occurring only once. The specimen was central memory CD4+ T cells from blood. The receptors originated from a woman in her late teens or twenties in good health.

This chain links TRBV21-1 with TRBJ1-1. TRBV21-1 corresponds to a pseudogene. This CDR3 has 15 amino acids. The CDR3 protein is CASSALRGGRTEAFF. Written as DNA, the CDR3 is TGTGCCAGCAGCGCGTTGCGGGGGGGAAGGACTGAAGCTTTCTTT.

This clone was seen a handful of times. This sample includes further DNA sequences coding for the same CDR3. This rearrangement joins TRBV28 to TRBJ2-7; 8 bases are shared with TRBD1. The V and J ends lost 4 bases and 0 bases, in that order; junction bases with no gene match: 5. This CDR3 has 15 residues. The germline V gene has CDR1 MDHEN and CDR2 SYDVKM. The CDR3 DNA sequence: TGTGCCAGCAGTTCATCCGGGACAGGCTCCTACGAGCAGTACTTC. Protein sequence: CASSSSGTGSYEQYF. The whole variable domain, remainder taken from reference TRBV28 and TRBJ2-7, is DVKVTQSSRYLVKRTGEKVFLECVQDMDHENMFWYRQDPGLGLRLIYFSYDVKMKEKGDIPEGYSVSREKKERFSLILESASTNQTSMYLCASSSSGTGSYEQYFGPGTRLTVT.

The chain couples TRBV28 to TRBJ1-5, with D possibly matching TRBD1 (5 bases). This CDR3 has 16 residues. V was clipped by 5 bases and J by 0 bases, with 14 bases between them. Germline V gene sequence: CDR1 MDHEN, CDR2 SYDVKM. The CDR3 sequence is CASSLRTSFSNQPQHF. The CDR3 DNA sequence: TGTGCCAGCAGTCTAAGGACATCCTTTAGCAATCAGCCCCAGCATTTT.

This clone was seen a few times. The chain employs TRBV6-6 and TRBJ2-7; D is possibly TRBD1 (6 bases). This CDR3 has 14 residues. Germline V gene data show CDR1 as MNHNY and CDR2 as SVGAGI (reference sequence). Trimming took off 0 bases at V and 1 base at J, with 7 bases between the two ends. CDR3 nucleotide sequence: TGTGCCAGCAGTTACTCGGACAGATCCTACGAGCAGTACTTC. Protein sequence: CASSYSDRSYEQYF.

CDR3 nucleotide sequence: TGCGCCAGCAGCTACGGGACTAGCGGGAGGAAAACAGATACGCAGTATTTT. It is translated as CASSYGTSGRKTDTQYF. The V and J genes are TRBV5-1 and TRBJ2-3, with 15 nucleotides matching TRBD2. This CDR3 is 17 amino acids long. Germline loops: CDR1 SGHRS, CDR2 YFSETQ. V shed 3 bases, J shed 3 bases, and the junction held 5 bases outside the gene matches.

This clone was seen only a few times. V usage is TRBV25-1 and J usage is TRBJ2-5; 10 bases are a match to TRBD1. Looked up from germline, CDR1 is MGHDK and CDR2 is SYGVNS. Trimming removed 3 bases from V and 5 bases from J; junction bases left unmatched: 9. The CDR3 consists of 16 residues. CDR3: CASSDRDRGIGETQYF. The CDR3 DNA sequence: TGTGCCAGCAGTGATCGGGACAGGGGAATCGGGGAGACCCAGTACTTC.

In its sample, this clone was seen a few times. The chain uses TRBV5-4 and TRBJ2-3, with TRBD2 matching 7 bases. The CDR3 covers 16 residues. The trim removed 0 bases at V and 7 bases at J, leaving 11 bases unmatched. Germline V gene data show CDR1 as SGHNT and CDR2 as YYREEE (reference sequence). This CDR3 is CASSLEVSGWLNTQYF. CDR3 sequence (DNA): TGTGCCAGCAGCTTGGAGGTTAGCGGGTGGCTTAATACGCAGTATTTT.

V is TRBV30 and J is TRBJ1-2; no reliable D call. Germline assignment: CDR1 GTSNPN and CDR2 SVGIG (reference sequence). The CDR3 is 13 residues long. V lost 2 bases and J 4 bases, leaving 11 bases between the germline ends. CDR3: CAWSYYEIYGYTF. CDR3 sequence (DNA): TGTGCCTGGAGTTATTACGAGATCTATGGCTACACCTTC.

J is TRBJ2-3 and V is TRBV5-1, with 11 bases identical to TRBD2. Trimming cost V 4 bases and J 5 bases; bases outside gene matches: 6. This CDR3 has 15 amino acids. Germline assignment: CDR1 SGHRS and CDR2 YFSETQ. As DNA, the CDR3 is TGCGCCAGCAGCCCTGGGACTAGCGGAGGAGATACGCAGTATTTT. This gives the protein CASSPGTSGGDTQYF.

This rearrangement joins TRBV5-1 to TRBJ2-5; TRBD1 matches at 9 bases. Looked up from germline, CDR1 is SGHRS and CDR2 is YFSETQ. The CDR3 runs to 16 residues. J was trimmed by 3 bases and V by 2 bases; bases with no gene match: 8. Here the CDR3 reads CASSFRTGGGEETQYF. DNA for the CDR3: TGCGCCAGCAGCTTCCGAACAGGGGGCGGGGAAGAGACCCAGTACTTC.

This clone was counted between two and nine times. The chain uses TRBV5-4 and TRBJ2-5; TRBD2 matches 12 bases. V lost 4 bases, J lost 9 bases, and 13 bases stayed unmatched. This CDR3 contains 16 residues. Per the germline V gene, CDR1 is SGHNT and CDR2 is YYREEE (reference sequence). As DNA, the CDR3 is TGTGCCAGCAGCGGCACCCTGACTAGCGGGAGAGGAGCCCAGTACTTC. This codes for CASSGTLTSGRGAQYF.

As DNA, the CDR3 is TGTGCCTGGAATAAGGAGGGGATTAGCAATCAGCCCCAGCATTTT. Its protein is CAWNKEGISNQPQHF. The V and J genes are TRBV30 and TRBJ1-5, with a weak D call TRBD1 (5 bases). From germline, CDR1 is GTSNPN and CDR2 SVGIG (reference sequence). Trimming shortened V by 4 bases and J by 0 bases, and 13 bases separated the two germline ends. The CDR3 is 15 residues long.

This clone appeared a few times. The chain uses TRBV7-8 and TRBJ2-2; TRBD1 aligns across 10 bases. Germline CDR1 is SGHVS and CDR2 is FQNEAQ. The CDR3 has 16 residues. V was pared by 1 base and J by 4 bases, with 3 bases of the junction left unmatched. CDR3 nucleotides: TGTGCCAGCAGCTTAGGACAGGGGGCTACCACCGGGGAGCTGTTTTTT. Translated: CASSLGQGATTGELFF. The full variable domain, its missing parts supplied by reference TRBV7-8 and TRBJ2-2, is GAGVSQSPRYKVAKRGQDVALRCDPISGHVSLFWYQQALGQGPEFLTYFQNEAQLDKSGLPSDRFFAERPEGSVSTLKIQRTQQEDSAVYLCASSLGQGATTGELFFGEGSRLTVL.

CDR3 coding DNA: TGTGCCAGCAGTTCCGGGACAGGGCTATACGAGCAGTACTTC. It specifies CASSSGTGLYEQYF. The V gene is TRBV6-6, the J gene TRBJ2-7, with 9 bases matching TRBD1. V was clipped by 4 bases and J by 4 bases; unmatched bases: 5. Germline CDR1 and CDR2: MNHNY and SVGAGI (reference sequence). The CDR3 length is 14 residues.

The chain is built from TRBV18 and TRBJ2-1; 8 bases fit TRBD2. V was clipped by 2 bases and J by 4 bases; unmatched bases: 4. Germline V gene sequence: CDR1 KGHSH, CDR2 LQKENI. This CDR3 has 15 residues. The CDR3 sequence: CASSPSGRAYNEQFF. In DNA, the CDR3 is TGTGCCAGCTCACCATCCGGGAGGGCTTACAATGAGCAGTTCTTC.

The chain has TRBV5-4 and TRBJ2-1, with 16 bases identical to TRBD2. From germline, CDR1 is SGHNT and CDR2 YYREEE (reference sequence). This CDR3 comprises 17 residues. The J segment lost 8 bases and the V segment lost 3 bases, leaving 8 bases of the junction unmatched. In nucleotides, the CDR3 is TGTGCCAGCAGCTCGGGACTAGCGGGAGGGTTGGTGGATGAGCAGTTCTTC. Encoded protein: CASSSGLAGGLVDEQFF.

The chain joins TRBV28 to TRBJ2-7; D may be TRBD1 (5 bases). CDR1 is MDHEN and CDR2 is SYDVKM in the germline V gene. There are 13 residues in the CDR3. Trimming removed 5 bases at V and 1 base at J, with 9 bases between. CDR3 loop: CASSPTDSYEQYF. CDR3 nucleotides: TGTGCCAGCAGTCCGACAGATTCCTACGAGCAGTACTTC.

The table lists this clone with a few counts. This chain joins TRBV20-1 and TRBJ1-2; D not resolved. With 3 bases removed from V and 8 bases from J, the gap between germline ends came to 10 bases. Germline V CDR1 and CDR2: DFQATT, SNEGSKA (reference sequence). The CDR3 covers 11 residues. The chain's CDR3 is CSASSRRGYTF. CDR3 bases: TGCAGTGCTAGTTCTAGGAGGGGCTACACCTTC.

In its sample, this clone was seen a few times. The chain recombines TRBV7-8 with TRBJ1-1, with 10 positions matching TRBD1. Germline assignment: CDR1 SGHVS and CDR2 FQNEAQ. This CDR3 is built from 15 residues. The ends lost 2 bases at V and 10 bases at J; junction bases unmatched: 10. CDR3 region: CASSLRGQGISGAFF. In DNA form, the CDR3 reads TGTGCCAGCAGCTTAAGGGGACAGGGGATTTCTGGAGCTTTCTTT.

On this clone: Compared with germline, one end of the junction differs, possibly owing to a read error. The rearrangement joins TRBV28 to TRBJ2-1; D is ambiguous. Germline lookup yields CDR1 MDHEN and CDR2 SYDVKM. The CDR3 sequence is 12 residues long. In nucleotides, the CDR3 is TGTGCCATCAGTTCTCTAGTAAATGAGCAGTTCTTC. It translates to CAISSLVNEQFF.

This clone showed up just a few times. The chain uses TRBV11-2 and TRBJ2-7, with TRBD1 identical over 8 bases. V shed 2 bases, J shed 6 bases, and the junction held 6 bases outside the gene matches. CDR1 is SGHAT and CDR2 is FQNNGV in the germline V gene. CDR3 size: 14 residues. The CDR3 DNA is TGTGCCAGCAGCTTATTCACGGACAGGGTCGAGCAGTACTTC. This gives the protein CASSLFTDRVEQYF.

The chain combines TRBV29-1 with TRBJ1-2, with 9 nucleotides matching TRBD1. The J segment lost 7 bases and the V segment lost 3 bases, leaving 6 bases of the junction unmatched. The V gene's germline CDR1 is SQVTM and CDR2 ANQGSEA. CDR3 length equals 13 residues. CDR3 in DNA: TGCAGCGTTGACGAGACAGGGGGTTTTGGCTACACCTTC. Its protein product is CSVDETGGFGYTF.

The V and J genes are TRBV14 and TRBJ1-2, with 12 bases aligning to TRBD1. The CDR3 is 15 residues long. V gave up 4 bases and J gave up 4 bases; unmatched junction bases: 4. Per the germline V gene, CDR1 is SGHDN and CDR2 is FVKESK. In DNA, the CDR3 is TGTGCCAGCAGCCCGGGACAGGGGGCAATCTATGGCTACACCTTC. Translated, it gives CASSPGQGAIYGYTF.

The rearrangement joins TRBV29-1 to TRBJ1-1; tentative D call: TRBD1 (5 bases). The CDR3 extends over 13 amino acids. Germline V gene lookup returns CDR1 SQVTM and CDR2 ANQGSEA. V lost 6 bases to trimming and J lost 0 bases, with 11 bases between them. In DNA form, the CDR3 reads TGCAGCGTGCGACAGCCCTTGAACACTGAAGCTTTCTTT. Translating gives CSVRQPLNTEAFF.